The text below deals with one T cell receptor (beta chain). Its cognate antigen is unknown. These data belong to a study of OX40 agonist ivuxolimab in advanced cancers. Points from the study as a whole: Both blood CD4+ and CD8+ T cells showed clonal growth by week 6 at 0.1 to 3.0 mg/kg. Relatively little clonal expansion, among the lowest observed, appeared in partial responders at 0.1-3.0 mg/kg. Researchers did not determine the expanded peripheral T cells' antigen specificity.

The protocol was immunoSEQ multiplex PCR, while the TCRdb copy is restricted to in-frame clones and leaves out a portion. The table records 65,000 to 100,000 clones, around 84% of them present only once. The sequence was obtained from an adult with an advanced solid tumor such as melanoma, head and neck, liver or kidney cancer. Sequenced here: CD4+ or CD8+ T cells sorted from blood, sampled in a trial of the OX40 agonist ivuxolimab.

The CDR3 sequence is CASSPTGDGYEQYV. CDR3 coding DNA: TGTGCCAGCAGCCCGACAGGGGACGGCTACGAGCAGTACGTC. The gene calls are TRBV9 and TRBJ2-7, with TRBD1 identical over 8 bases. The length of the CDR3 is 14 residues. The germline V gene encodes CDR1 SGDLS and CDR2 YYNGEE. V was clipped by 4 bases and J by 3 bases; unmatched bases: 6.